The 25 T cell receptor beta chains listed next were all sequenced from one sample in a study of beta chain features in type 1 diabetes. Study-level points and caveats: TCRB CDR3s from Type 1 diabetes patients were moderately but significantly shorter in all four CD4+ subsets.

Sequenced material consisted of expressed TCRB transcripts (all of the isolated RNA was reverse transcribed). Measured with immunoSEQ multiplex PCR; TCRdb has only the in-frame clones, and not every one. The sample yields roughly 290,000 clones, 15% seen once. Their recognized antigens are unknown. The sequenced sample was naive CD4+ T cells from blood. The receptors were sampled from a man aged 18-30 years with type 1 diabetes.

The J gene is TRBJ1-6, the V gene TRBV30; TRBD1 matches at 7 bases. The CDR3 spans 16 residues. Germline-derived CDR1 and CDR2 are GTSNPN and SVGIG (reference sequence). The V gene end was trimmed by 3 bases and the J gene end by 5 bases; junction bases not matched to a gene: 10. In DNA, the CDR3 is TGTGCCTGGAGAGTAAAGGGGGACAGCAATAATTCACCCCTCCACTTT. Its protein product is CAWRVKGDSNNSPLHF.

This clone was counted between two and nine times. The J gene is TRBJ1-2, the V gene TRBV4-3; 8 nucleotides align to TRBD1. Germline trimming cut 5 bases from V and 5 bases from J; bases unmatched to any gene: 7. This CDR3 has 14 residues. Germline V gene lookup returns CDR1 LGHNA and CDR2 YSLEER. The DNA for the CDR3 is TGCGCCAGCAGCTCAGGACAGGGAAAATATGGCTACACCTTC. As protein: CASSSGQGKYGYTF.

This clone came up a few times. The chain recombines TRBV5-1 with TRBJ2-5; tentatively, D is TRBD1 (6 bases). The CDR3 runs 13 residues. V lost 7 bases to trimming and J lost 2 bases, with 12 bases between them. From germline, CDR1 is SGHRS and CDR2 YFSETQ. In DNA form, the CDR3 reads TGCGCCAGCTCTGGACAGTCGCAAGAGACCCAGTACTTC. Translating gives CASSGQSQETQYF.

This rearrangement joins TRBV9 to TRBJ2-7, with D possibly TRBD2 on 6 matching bases. Trimming pared 0 bases from V and 0 bases from J, leaving 10 bases between. The CDR3 loop spans 15 amino acids. The germline CDR1 and CDR2 sequences are SGDLS and YYNGEE. The DNA of the CDR3 is TGTGCCAGCAGCGTAGGAAGGGACTTCTCCTACGAGCAGTACTTC. It encodes CASSVGRDFSYEQYF.

The genes are TRBV28 and TRBJ1-5, with 7 nucleotides matching TRBD1. The germline V gene has CDR1 MDHEN and CDR2 SYDVKM. The CDR3 sequence is 16 residues long. V gave up 4 bases and J gave up 3 bases; unmatched junction bases: 9. CDR3 loop: CASSSKDRPPNQPQHF. CDR3 DNA sequence: TGTGCCAGCAGTTCGAAGGACAGGCCCCCCAATCAGCCCCAGCATTTT.

This chain links TRBV18 with TRBJ2-5, with a weak D call TRBD1 (5 bases). The CDR3 runs 14 residues. From germline, CDR1 is KGHSH and CDR2 LQKENI. Trimming removed 1 base from V and 2 bases from J, with 8 bases in between. CDR3 coding DNA: TGTGCCAGCTCACCACGGTCAGGGCAAGAGACCCAGTACTTC. Its protein is CASSPRSGQETQYF.

The chain recombines TRBV11-2 with TRBJ2-3; the D is unclear. V gave up 2 bases and J gave up 2 bases, with 11 bases separating them. The CDR3 is 15 amino acids. Germline assignment: CDR1 SGHAT and CDR2 FQNNGV. This chain's CDR3 is CASSLTRHYTDTQYF. CDR3 nucleotides: TGTGCCAGCAGCTTAACTCGCCATTACACAGATACGCAGTATTTT.

This chain links TRBV29-1 with TRBJ1-2; 7 nucleotides line up with TRBD1. The CDR3 is 13 amino acids. Germline CDR1 is SQVTM and CDR2 is ANQGSEA. CDR3 nucleotides: TGCAGTGCCGGACAGGATTCAAACTATGGCTACACCTTC. This gives the protein CSAGQDSNYGYTF. The full variable domain, its missing parts supplied by reference TRBV29-1 and TRBJ1-2, is SAVISQKPSRDICQRGTSLTIQCQVDSQVTMMFWYRQQPGQSLTLIATANQGSEATYESGFVIDKFPISRPNLTFSTLTVSNMSPEDSSIYLCSAGQDSNYGYTFGSGTRLTVV.

This chain links TRBV7-2 with TRBJ2-5, with D uncertain. This CDR3 is built from 14 residues. Germline CDR1 and CDR2: SGHTA and FQGNSA. With 3 bases removed from V and 5 bases from J, the gap between germline ends came to 13 bases. The CDR3 sequence: CASSFGHSGETQYF. CDR3 nucleotide sequence: TGTGCCAGCAGCTTCGGTCATTCCGGGGAGACCCAGTACTTC.

In its sample, this clone was seen a few times. The rearrangement links TRBV7-2 to TRBJ1-1, with D tentatively TRBD1 (5 bases). The ends were cut back, 5 bases at V and 4 bases at J, with 14 bases in the middle. Germline CDR1 reads SGHTA; CDR2 reads FQGNSA. This CDR3 spans 14 amino acids. In DNA form, the CDR3 reads TGTGCCAGCAGCAGTGGGGCCCCCTTCACTGAAGCTTTCTTT. Translation gives CASSSGAPFTEAFF.

This clone was counted only a few times. The chain couples TRBV19 to TRBJ1-5; a possible D gene is TRBD1 (5 bases). The V gene's germline CDR1 is LNHDA and CDR2 SQIVND (reference sequence). Between the trimmed V and J ends, which lost 5 bases and 3 bases, there was a span of 17 bases. The CDR3 has 16 amino acids. The CDR3 bases are TGTGCCAGTAGTCGACAACAGGTGGCATTCAATCAGCCCCAGCATTTT. It specifies CASSRQQVAFNQPQHF.

This clone came up a few times. The chain carries TRBV19 and TRBJ2-1; D possibly corresponds to TRBD2 (5 bases). The CDR3 runs 12 residues. V was trimmed by 3 bases and J by 14 bases, leaving 14 bases between them. Germline CDR1 reads LNHDA; CDR2 reads SQIVND (reference sequence). The CDR3 region is CASSILRGIEFF. For the CDR3, the DNA is TGTGCCAGTAGTATTCTTCGGGGAATCGAGTTCTTC.

J is TRBJ1-1 and V is TRBV30; D not certain. From germline, CDR1 is GTSNPN and CDR2 SVGIG (reference sequence). The CDR3 extends over 12 amino acids. V was trimmed by 6 bases and J by 7 bases, leaving 15 bases between them. The CDR3 reads CACHPHGLEAFF. Written as DNA, the CDR3 is TGTGCCTGTCATCCGCACGGACTTGAAGCTTTCTTT.

The chain employs TRBV2 and TRBJ1-2, with unresolved D. Deletions cut 4 bases from V and 5 bases from J, with 14 bases between. The CDR3 spans 14 residues. Germline V lookup: CDR1 SNHLY, CDR2 FYNNEI. The CDR3 DNA reads as TGTGCCAGCAGTGGAGCGGGCAGCTCTTATGGCTACACCTTC. It encodes CASSGAGSSYGYTF.

This clone has only a few counts. This chain connects TRBV19 to TRBJ2-1; 10 nucleotides line up with TRBD2. There are 15 residues in the CDR3. Germline V gene data show CDR1 as LNHDA and CDR2 as SQIVND (reference sequence). The J segment lost 3 bases and the V segment lost 5 bases, leaving 4 bases of the junction unmatched. This CDR3 reads CASSSIAGGYNEQFF. Here the CDR3 DNA reads TGTGCCAGTAGTTCTATAGCGGGAGGCTACAATGAGCAGTTCTTC.

This clone came up a few times. The V and J genes are TRBV5-4 and TRBJ2-7; D is unresolved. From germline, CDR1 is SGHNT and CDR2 YYREEE (reference sequence). This CDR3 spans 12 amino acids. V was shortened by 4 bases and J by 0 bases, with 5 bases between the two germline ends. The DNA of the CDR3 is TGTGCCAGCAGCCTCCTCTCCTACGAGCAGTACTTC. Protein sequence: CASSLLSYEQYF.

The chain has TRBV29-1 and TRBJ2-4; D might be TRBD1 (5 bases). The germline CDR1 and CDR2 sequences are SQVTM and ANQGSEA. V lost 4 bases and J 8 bases, leaving 15 bases between the germline ends. This CDR3 has 13 residues. This chain's CDR3 is CSVVRQGSDIQYF. The CDR3 nucleotides read TGCAGCGTTGTTCGGCAGGGTTCTGACATTCAGTACTTC. Complete variable domain (other parts from reference TRBV29-1 and TRBJ2-4): SAVISQKPSRDICQRGTSLTIQCQVDSQVTMMFWYRQQPGQSLTLIATANQGSEATYESGFVIDKFPISRPNLTFSTLTVSNMSPEDSSIYLCSVVRQGSDIQYFGAGTRLSVL.

This clone was seen more than once but under ten times. The chain links TRBV28 to TRBJ2-7, with TRBD1 as a possible D gene (6 bases). Germline CDR1 is MDHEN and CDR2 is SYDVKM. V lost 6 bases, J lost 7 bases, and 13 bases lay in between. The CDR3 is made up of 12 amino acids. The chain's CDR3 is CASSQRGGEQYF. The CDR3 nucleotides read TGTGCCAGCAGCCAACGAGGGGGTGAGCAGTACTTC.

This clone was detected a few times. The J gene is TRBJ1-2, the V gene TRBV4-3; 8 bases line up with TRBD1. This CDR3 contains 15 residues. Germline loops: CDR1 LGHNA, CDR2 YSLEER. Trimming at V came to 4 bases and at J to 4 bases, leaving 8 bases not matched to a gene. The chain's CDR3 is CASSRLTGASYGYTF. For the CDR3, the DNA is TGCGCCAGCAGCCGCCTGACAGGGGCTTCCTATGGCTACACCTTC.

The chain combines TRBV28 with TRBJ1-1, with D possibly matching TRBD1 (5 bases). From germline, CDR1 is MDHEN and CDR2 SYDVKM. Trimming cost V 5 bases and J 5 bases, with 12 bases left between them. This CDR3 spans 13 amino acids. The DNA for the CDR3 is TGTGCCAGCAGTATTGGGGGGAGGACTGAAGCTTTCTTT. It encodes CASSIGGRTEAFF.

The chain employs TRBV10-1 and TRBJ2-5; the D gene is possibly TRBD1 (5 bases). The CDR3 runs to 15 residues. V lost 7 bases to trimming and J lost 5 bases, with 20 bases between them. CDR1 WNHNN and CDR2 SYGVQD come from the germline V gene (reference sequence). In DNA, the CDR3 is TGCGCCAGCATTAGGACATTCATGCAGGCTGAGACCCAGTACTTC. This codes for CASIRTFMQAETQYF.

V and J are TRBV29-1 and TRBJ2-2, with 7 positions matching TRBD1. The CDR3 contains 16 residues. CDR1 and CDR2 from the germline V gene are SQVTM and ANQGSEA. With V trimmed by 0 bases and J by 0 bases, 4 bases remained unmatched. CDR3 loop: CSVEDRTGPNTGELFF. CDR3 in DNA: TGCAGCGTTGAAGATAGGACAGGCCCGAACACCGGGGAGCTGTTTTTT.

The chain links TRBV5-6 to TRBJ1-1; D is possibly TRBD1 (6 bases). Germline assignment: CDR1 SGHDT and CDR2 YYEEEE. The CDR3 is made up of 15 amino acids. Trimming took off 2 bases at V and 7 bases at J, with 18 bases between the two ends. The DNA of the CDR3 is TGTGCCAGCAGCTTCCTACTGGGGGCGCCTAATGAAGCTTTCTTT. It is translated as CASSFLLGAPNEAFF.

Only a few counts were recorded for this clone. This chain connects TRBV18 to TRBJ2-1; 9 bases are shared with TRBD1. V was pared by 4 bases and J by 2 bases, with 6 bases of the junction left unmatched. Germline lookup yields CDR1 KGHSH and CDR2 LQKENI. The CDR3 has 16 amino acids. The CDR3 region is CASSRPRDRAYNEQFF. The CDR3 DNA reads as TGTGCCAGCTCACGGCCCAGGGACAGGGCCTACAATGAGCAGTTCTTC.

This clone was seen only a few times. The chain combines TRBV5-4 with TRBJ2-1; D might be TRBD2 (5 bases). Germline CDR1 is SGHNT and CDR2 is YYREEE (reference sequence). The CDR3 consists of 16 residues. V lost 0 bases and J lost 0, with 10 bases in between. DNA for the CDR3: TGTGCCAGCAGCTTGGACTCCAGCGGCTCCTACAATGAGCAGTTCTTC. Protein product: CASSLDSSGSYNEQFF.